This passage covers 32 T cell receptor beta chains from one sample sequenced in a study of blood T cell repertoires in COVID-19. Profiled with immunoSEQ multiplex PCR; TCRdb holds only in-frame clones, not every one. The table includes under 200,000 clones, 82% detected once. Sample: PBMCs or T cells enriched from blood (not recorded which). All receptors derive from an older woman with acute COVID-19.

Here the CDR3 reads CASSPPSGSNQPQHF. In nucleotides, the CDR3 is TGTGCCAGCAGTCCCCCTTCGGGTAGCAATCAGCCCCAGCATTTT. The rearrangement links TRBV28 to TRBJ1-5, with D uncertain. V was shortened by 5 bases and J by 0 bases, with 11 bases between the two germline ends. This CDR3 spans 15 amino acids. Looked up from germline, CDR1 is MDHEN and CDR2 is SYDVKM.

The chain couples TRBV4-1 to TRBJ2-7; 12 positions agree with TRBD2. The length of the CDR3 is 16 residues. Germline V gene sequence: CDR1 MGHRA, CDR2 YSYEKL. J was trimmed by 4 bases and V by 1 base; bases with no gene match: 5. The DNA for the CDR3 is TGCGCCAGCAGCCAAGGGACTAGCGGGGTCCCTTACGAGCAGTACTTC. This translates into CASSQGTSGVPYEQYF.

This chain uses TRBV5-1 with TRBJ1-6, with 7 nucleotides matching TRBD1. Germline V lookup: CDR1 SGHRS, CDR2 YFSETQ. The junction had 6 bases not matched to a gene; V was cut back by 4 bases and J by 5 bases. CDR3 size: 15 residues. CDR3 sequence reads: CASSQGDSHNSPLHF. In DNA form, the CDR3 reads TGCGCCAGCAGCCAAGGGGACAGCCATAATTCACCCCTCCACTTT.

The chain couples TRBV7-2 to TRBJ2-1, with TRBD2 identical over 8 bases. The J segment lost 6 bases and the V segment lost 1 base, leaving 11 bases of the junction unmatched. The CDR3 consists of 17 residues. Germline V CDR1 and CDR2: SGHTA, FQGNSA. CDR3: CASSLVGYAGGSNEQFF. The CDR3 DNA reads as TGTGCCAGCAGCTTAGTAGGATACGCGGGAGGATCCAATGAGCAGTTCTTC.

The chain links TRBV9 to TRBJ2-5; 8 positions match TRBD2. Germline V gene data show CDR1 as SGDLS and CDR2 as YYNGEE. CDR3 length equals 14 residues. V lost 4 bases and J lost 4; bases outside the gene matches: 6. The CDR3 spells CASSYTSGGETQYF. The CDR3 nucleotides read TGTGCCAGCAGCTACACTAGCGGCGGAGAGACCCAGTACTTC.

This sequence joins TRBV4-3 and TRBJ2-7; 9 bases line up with TRBD1. This CDR3 has 13 residues. With 4 bases clipped from V and 3 bases from J, the junction kept 1 base outside the gene matches. CDR1 and CDR2 (germline): LGHNA, YSLEER. The CDR3 bases are TGCGCCAGCAGCCGGGACAGGGTCTACGAGCAGTACTTC. Translated: CASSRDRVYEQYF.

Many counts were recorded for this clone. The V and J genes are TRBV10-1 and TRBJ1-1, with D perhaps matching TRBD1 (5 bases). V lost 6 bases and J 0 bases, leaving 8 bases between the germline ends. Germline V gives CDR1 WNHNN, CDR2 SYGVQD (reference sequence). The CDR3 extends over 13 amino acids. CDR3 sequence reads: CASRLTVNTEAFF. The CDR3 DNA reads as TGCGCCAGCAGATTGACAGTGAACACTGAAGCTTTCTTT.

CDR3 loop: CASSSDRDGEQYF. The DNA for the CDR3 is TGTGCCAGCAGTTCCGACAGGGATGGGGAGCAGTACTTC. The rearrangement joins TRBV7-6 to TRBJ2-7; the match to TRBD1 covers 7 bases. Germline CDR1 reads SGHVS; CDR2 reads FNYEAQ. The CDR3 is made up of 13 amino acids. With V trimmed by 6 bases and J by 7 bases, 9 bases remained unmatched.

This clone appeared a single time. CDR3 region: CSATDSPEGGYTF. The DNA for the CDR3 is TGCAGTGCTACTGACAGCCCCGAGGGCGGCTACACCTTC. The chain links TRBV20-1 to TRBJ1-2; possibly TRBD1 for D (5 bases). V was shortened by 4 bases and J by 8 bases, with 17 bases between the two germline ends. Germline CDR1 DFQATT, CDR2 SNEGSKA (reference sequence). The CDR3 loop spans 13 amino acids.

A few counts support this clone. This chain uses TRBV24-1 with TRBJ1-2; the D is unclear. Trimming took 0 bases from V and 6 from J, leaving 13 bases between them. This CDR3 region has 15 residues. CDR1 KGHDR and CDR2 SFDVKD come from the germline V gene. The CDR3 loop is CATSDLRSPDHGYTF. CDR3 DNA sequence: TGTGCCACCAGTGATTTGAGGAGTCCCGATCATGGCTACACCTTC.

This chain joins TRBV2 and TRBJ2-3, with D hard to call. Per germline, CDR1 SNHLY and CDR2 FYNNEI. Trimming removed 4 bases from V and 2 bases from J, with 10 bases in between. CDR3 length equals 14 residues. The CDR3 DNA is TGTGCCAGCAGTGTGGCCAGATACACAGATACGCAGTATTTT. Translated: CASSVARYTDTQYF.

This chain uses TRBV19 with TRBJ2-7, with 12 bases lining up with TRBD2. Germline CDR1 reads LNHDA; CDR2 reads SQIVND (reference sequence). V was pared by 7 bases and J by 1 base, with 5 bases of the junction left unmatched. The CDR3 consists of 15 residues. CDR3 bases: TGTGCCAGTACCAGGACTAGCGGGGTATCCTACGAGCAGTACTTC. Translation: CASTRTSGVSYEQYF.

The V gene is TRBV6-1, the J gene TRBJ1-5; 7 nucleotides agree with TRBD1. The CDR3 totals 16 residues. The junction had 8 bases not matched to a gene; V was cut back by 2 bases and J by 4 bases. CDR1 and CDR2 from the germline V gene are MNHNS and SASEGT. CDR3 region: CASSEQKGAGNQPQHF. CDR3 nucleotide sequence: TGTGCCAGCAGTGAACAAAAGGGGGCTGGGAATCAGCCCCAGCATTTT.

As concerns this clone: Within the sample, other DNA sequences also encode this same CDR3. The J gene is TRBJ2-2, the V gene TRBV9; 7 nucleotides agree with TRBD1. CDR1 and CDR2 from the germline V gene are SGDLS and YYNGEE. The CDR3 has 15 amino acids. V dropped 3 bases and J dropped 1; count of bases not matched to a gene: 3. The CDR3 protein is CASSAGTVNTGELFF. In DNA form, the CDR3 reads TGTGCCAGCAGCGCCGGGACAGTGAACACCGGGGAGCTGTTTTTT. The variable domain in full, completed from reference TRBV9 and TRBJ2-2, reads DSGVTQTPKHLITATGQRVTLRCSPRSGDLSVYWYQQSLDQGLQFLIQYYNGEERAKGNILERFSAQQFPDLHSELNLSSLELGDSALYFCASSAGTVNTGELFFGEGSRLTVL.

This clone has a handful of counts. This sequence joins TRBV6-5 and TRBJ2-3, with 10 bases lining up with TRBD1. This CDR3 contains 14 residues. The V segment lost 6 bases and the J segment 5 bases; nucleotides outside the gene matches: 5. In germline, CDR1 is MNHEY, CDR2 SVGAGI. The DNA for the CDR3 is TGTGCCAGCAGAAAGACAGGGGGCGTAGATACGCAGTATTTT. Protein product: CASRKTGGVDTQYF.

The chain employs TRBV3-1 (or the pseudogene TRBV3-2) and TRBJ2-5; D might be TRBD1 (6 bases). Deletions cut 3 bases from V and 4 bases from J, with 15 bases between. Germline CDR1 and CDR2: LGHDT and YNNKEL (reference sequence). The CDR3 is 15 residues long. CDR3 region: CASSHARQARETQYF. DNA of the CDR3: TGTGCCAGCAGCCACGCCCGACAGGCTCGAGAGACCCAGTACTTC.

This clone has only a few counts. The chain uses TRBV7-8 and TRBJ1-6; 7 bases are shared with TRBD1. Germline loops: CDR1 SGHVS, CDR2 FQNEAQ. The V gene end was trimmed by 4 bases and the J gene end by 7 bases; junction bases not matched to a gene: 7. The length of the CDR3 is 15 residues. CDR3 protein: CASSSDRKGNSPLHF. The CDR3 DNA sequence: TGTGCCAGCAGCTCGGACAGGAAGGGGAATTCACCCCTCCACTTT.

A few counts support this clone. The V call is TRBV19, the J call TRBJ2-7; D uncertain. This CDR3 region has 14 residues. Trimming stripped 1 base from V and 2 bases from J, with 9 bases between. Germline assignment: CDR1 LNHDA and CDR2 SQIVND (reference sequence). The chain's CDR3 is CASSIGLEPYEQYF. The CDR3 bases are TGTGCCAGTAGTATAGGCTTGGAGCCCTACGAGCAGTACTTC.

This clone has a handful of counts. The CDR3 coding sequence is TGTGCCTGGAGTGTAGCCACTAACTATGGCTACACCTTC. It is translated as CAWSVATNYGYTF. The chain has TRBV30 and TRBJ1-2; no firm D call. V gave up 0 bases and J gave up 0 bases, with 5 bases separating them. CDR1 and CDR2 from the germline V gene are GTSNPN and SVGIG (reference sequence). This CDR3 contains 13 residues. Drawing the rest from reference TRBV30 and TRBJ1-2, the complete variable domain is SQTIHQWPATLVQPVGSPLSLECTVEGTSNPNLYWYRQAAGRGLQLLFYSVGIGQISSEVPQNLSASRPQDRQFILSSKKLLLSDSGFYLCAWSVATNYGYTFGSGTRLTVV.

The chain links TRBV19 to TRBJ2-1, with a possible D match to TRBD1 (5 bases). Deletions cut 3 bases from V and 0 bases from J, with 18 bases between. The CDR3 totals 18 residues. CDR1 is LNHDA and CDR2 is SQIVND in the germline V gene (reference sequence). In DNA form, the CDR3 reads TGTGCCAGTAGTATCGTGTCAGGGCCGCTGAGCTCCTACAATGAGCAGTTCTTC. It translates to CASSIVSGPLSSYNEQFF.

The V call is TRBV30, the J call TRBJ2-5; D uncertain. V was cut by 3 bases and J by 3 bases, with 11 bases left in between. The germline gives CDR1 GTSNPN, CDR2 SVGIG (reference sequence). The CDR3 runs 13 residues. CDR3 nucleotides: TGTGCCTGGAGGGCGGCGCGAAAAGAGACCCAGTACTTC. Translating it yields CAWRAARKETQYF.

This chain uses TRBV10-3 with TRBJ2-1; 10 nucleotides match TRBD2. J was trimmed by 9 bases and V by 6 bases; bases with no gene match: 11. The germline V gene encodes CDR1 ENHRY and CDR2 SYGVKD. This CDR3 spans 15 amino acids. The CDR3 loop reads CAISGTSVILGEQFF. DNA for the CDR3: TGTGCCATCAGCGGGACTAGCGTCATTCTAGGTGAGCAGTTCTTC.

This sequence joins TRBV6-5 and TRBJ2-7; TRBD2 agrees at 9 bases. This CDR3 is built from 15 residues. Trimming cost V 8 bases and J 6 bases; bases outside gene matches: 14. Looked up from germline, CDR1 is MNHEY and CDR2 is SVGAGI. The CDR3 sequence: CASGSGTSNPLEQYF. In DNA form, the CDR3 reads TGTGCCAGCGGCTCCGGGACTAGCAACCCTCTCGAGCAGTACTTC.

The rearrangement links TRBV24-1 to TRBJ1-3; TRBD1 is a possible D gene (5 bases). The CDR3 runs to 16 residues. From germline, CDR1 is KGHDR and CDR2 SFDVKD. Trimming took 4 bases from V and 0 from J, leaving 12 bases between them. The CDR3 here is CATSDRTDNSGNTIYF. The DNA of the CDR3 is TGTGCCACCAGTGACCGGACGGACAACTCTGGAAACACCATATATTTT.

The chain has TRBV4-2 and TRBJ2-3, with 12 bases fitting TRBD2. Looked up from germline, CDR1 is LGHNA and CDR2 is YNFKEQ. The CDR3 spans 17 residues. The V segment lost 4 bases and the J segment 3 bases; nucleotides outside the gene matches: 8. The CDR3 protein is CASSPFQGLAGTDTQYF. The CDR3 bases are TGTGCCAGCAGCCCCTTTCAAGGACTAGCGGGAACAGATACGCAGTATTTT.

This clone occurred many times. V is TRBV11-2 and J is TRBJ2-3; 7 positions match TRBD2. From germline, CDR1 is SGHAT and CDR2 FQNNGV. The CDR3 extends over 14 amino acids. V lost 4 bases and J lost 5; bases outside the gene matches: 6. CDR3 protein: CASSWTSDIDTQYF. The CDR3 DNA is TGTGCCAGCAGCTGGACTAGTGATATAGATACGCAGTATTTT.

This chain joins TRBV19 and TRBJ1-2; D not certain. This CDR3 contains 17 residues. V lost 5 bases and J 2 bases, leaving 21 bases between the germline ends. Germline V gene data show CDR1 as LNHDA and CDR2 as SQIVND (reference sequence). The CDR3 DNA is TGTGCCAGTAGTCAACCCCCCTTCCGCAGGCCCAACTATGGCTACACCTTC. Translating gives CASSQPPFRRPNYGYTF.

This clone turned up a few times. The chain has TRBV5-5 and TRBJ1-1; D not certain. Germline loops: CDR1 SGHKS, CDR2 YYEKEE (reference sequence). V gave up 2 bases and J gave up 5 bases, with 13 bases separating them. This CDR3 has 14 amino acids. CDR3 DNA sequence: TGTGCCAGCAGCTTTGCTTTTAGCAAGACTGAAGCTTTCTTT. It translates to CASSFAFSKTEAFF.

With respect to this clone: This CDR3 is also generated by other DNA sequences in the sample. The chain uses TRBV9 and TRBJ2-3; 11 positions agree with TRBD2. With V trimmed by 4 bases and J by 0 bases, 4 bases remained unmatched. Germline-derived CDR1 and CDR2 are SGDLS and YYNGEE. The CDR3 is 16 amino acids. In nucleotides, the CDR3 is TGTGCCAGCAGCTCCCGACTAGCGGGAAGCACAGATACGCAGTATTTT. This translates into CASSSRLAGSTDTQYF.

The chain uses TRBV4-3 and TRBJ2-1; D may be TRBD2 (6 bases). This CDR3 region has 17 residues. Germline V lookup: CDR1 LGHNA, CDR2 YSLEER. Deletions cut 0 bases from V and 6 bases from J, with 18 bases between. The CDR3 loop reads CASSQDLGGGVGNEQFF. Here the CDR3 DNA reads TGCGCCAGCAGCCAAGATCTGGGTGGCGGGGTGGGCAATGAGCAGTTCTTC.

The V call is TRBV11-2, the J call TRBJ1-1; D may be TRBD1 (5 bases). This CDR3 comprises 14 residues. Germline V gives CDR1 SGHAT, CDR2 FQNNGV. With 5 bases removed from V and 2 bases from J, the gap between germline ends came to 12 bases. In DNA, the CDR3 is TGTGCCAGCAGCCTGGCCAGGGTAAACACTGAAGCTTTCTTT. It yields the protein CASSLARVNTEAFF.

The J gene is TRBJ2-7, the V gene TRBV28, with D tentatively TRBD1 (6 bases). With 5 bases removed from V and 2 bases from J, the gap between germline ends came to 16 bases. CDR3 length: 15 amino acids. CDR1 and CDR2 (germline): MDHEN, SYDVKM. The chain's CDR3 is CASSTWQGPTYEQYV. The CDR3 nucleotides read TGTGCCAGCAGTACCTGGCAGGGGCCTACCTACGAGCAGTACGTC.